Given below is one T cell receptor beta chain in context. There is no known antigen for this receptor. No qualities accompany the bases; no much larger clone lies one base away. TCRbeta CDR3 regions were amplified from genomic DNA by means of the immunoSEQ Assay, a bias-controlled multiplex PCR. In the paper's pipeline: The number of nucleated cells in each sample was estimated by amplification of reference gene primers within the assay. Sequence reads were collapsed and filtered to measure the absolute abundance of every unique TCRbeta CDR3 rearrangement. For each sample, productive Simpson clonality was calculated as the square root of Simpson's diversity index over productive rearrangements. TCRdb took over this immuneACCESS table, retaining in-frame rearrangements with V and J assigned. Such tables are incomplete; in checked studies, under half of the missing clones stem from an unresolved V gene, and the remainder is unexplained. D and trimming were read from the DNA, whereas the V and J calls and clone size are those reported in that table. The sample data list about 210,000 clones, and around nine tenths of these were observed just once. The ten largest clones represent about 4.8% of the sample.

The entry originates in a study of blood T cell repertoires in COVID-19 (dated by TCRdb to 2020 to 2022). Regarding the study in general: Samples from collaborators originated in the United States, Italy and Spain and spanned both the acute and convalescent phases of COVID-19. The prospective study material was composed of cDNA or gDNA derived from T cells, B-cell-depleted T cells, or PBMCs. The dataset comprised deeply sampled blood TCRbeta repertoires from subjects exposed to, actively infected with, or recovered from COVID-19. The repertoires were made available in a free public database intended to serve as a resource for research on the immune response to SARS-CoV-2. The samples were drawn from two sources: the first 160 participants of the ongoing ImmuneRACE study, and 1,200 or so subjects contributed by 6 global collaborators. The sample metadata nearly always contained a de-identified subject ID, COVID-19 status, age in years and sex. Where available, HLA class I and class II types were taken from metadata supplied by the sample provider and were not determined by assay-based typing. Overall results and qualifications from the work: The amount of clinical and demographic metadata varied by source and participant and was provided uncurated.

Whole blood was collected in K2EDTA tubes by collaborating institutions according to the institutions' own protocols. For TCRbeta analysis, collaborator samples were shipped as frozen whole blood, as isolated PBMCs, or as DNA extracted from either sample type. Based on the germline V gene, the CDR1 and CDR2 sequences are MNHEY and SVGAGI. Its CDR3 holds 14 amino acids, cysteine through phenylalanine. Of the read, only the CDR3 DNA is kept; its 42 bases are in frame from base 1. Trimming removed 6 bases from V and 0 bases from J, leaving 8 bases between the germline ends. This clonotype was obtained from a woman in her 40s with acute or convalescent COVID-19. This receptor chain uses TRBV6-5 and TRBJ2-2, with the D gene not clear enough to name. What was sequenced was peripheral blood. The bases read TGTGCCAGCAGGCCGGTCGCGAACACCGGGGAGCTGTTTTTT. Protein translation: CASRPVANTGELFF.